This T cell receptor (beta chain) emerged from a study of blood T cells in healthy people across ages. A second PCR of roughly 6 to 12 cycles used a sample-barcoded 5' primer and a J-beta primer mix. TCRdb redid the calling of the 5' RACE reads with MiXCR, one entry per CDR3 protein. The sample holds about 760,000 distinct CDR3 sequences, around 50% seen once. It was around 10 milliliters of peripheral blood that were drawn from each donor. At least 6.5 million PBMCs were isolated per sample. A remark on this clonotype: Its target is not known.

Trimming left V 3 bases short and J 7 bases short, with 12 bases between. The germline V gene has CDR1 DFQATT and CDR2 SNEGSKA (reference sequence). This CDR3 spans 12 amino acids. Study-level results: Unsorted PBMC material precluded a definitive naive versus antigen-experienced comparison. The unknown donor CMV status may have confounded expanded clonotype changes.

The chain couples TRBV20-1 to TRBJ1-2; weak D call: TRBD1 (5 bases). The sequenced sample consisted of blood. The origin of this receptor is a middle-aged man in good health. CDR3 DNA sequence: TGCAGTGCTAGTTTCCGGGGGGGTGGCTACACCTTC. Protein product: CSASFRGGGYTF.